Below are 30 T cell receptor beta chains sequenced from a single sample in a study of OX40 agonist ivuxolimab in advanced cancers. Assay: immunoSEQ multiplex PCR; the TCRdb copy retains only in-frame clones and omits some. The table includes 25,000 to 35,000 clones, about 88% detected once. The source material was CD4+ or CD8+ T cells sorted from blood, sampled in a trial of the OX40 agonist ivuxolimab. These receptors all come from an adult with an advanced solid tumor such as melanoma, head and neck, liver or kidney cancer.

The V call is TRBV7-3, the J call TRBJ2-2, with D unclear. This CDR3 region has 12 residues. The V gene's germline CDR1 is SGHTA and CDR2 FQGTGA. V was clipped by 4 bases and J by 5 bases, with 5 bases between them. The CDR3, as DNA: TGTGCCAGCAGCTCCCCGACCGGGGAGCTGTTTTTT. Amino acid sequence: CASSSPTGELFF.

The V call is TRBV19, the J call TRBJ1-5; TRBD1 agrees at 9 bases. Germline V CDR1 and CDR2: LNHDA, SQIVND (reference sequence). The CDR3 is 17 amino acids. Losses at the gene ends were 3 bases for V and 3 bases for J; bases not matched to a gene: 9. Here the CDR3 DNA reads TGTGCCAGTAGTATGGACAGGGACAGGGCCTACAATCAGCCCCAGCATTTT. Translation: CASSMDRDRAYNQPQHF.

The chain links TRBV27 to TRBJ2-2, with TRBD2 matching over 7 bases. CDR3 length equals 18 residues. The V gene's germline CDR1 is MNHEY and CDR2 SMNVEV (reference sequence). Trimming took 6 bases from V and 6 from J; bases not matched to a gene: 19. The CDR3 protein is CASSSRLSGAFGAGELFF. CDR3 sequence (DNA): TGTGCCAGCAGCTCTAGACTAAGCGGGGCCTTTGGCGCCGGGGAGCTGTTTTTT.

J is TRBJ2-1 and V is TRBV7-9, with TRBD2 matching over 7 bases. Per germline, CDR1 SEHNR and CDR2 FQNEAQ (reference sequence). The junction had 16 bases not matched to a gene; V was cut back by 4 bases and J by 7 bases. The CDR3 extends over 17 amino acids. Here the CDR3 reads CASSSLIAGWVLNEQFF. DNA for the CDR3: TGTGCCAGCAGCTCTCTTATAGCGGGCTGGGTGTTGAATGAGCAGTTCTTC.

V and J are TRBV13 and TRBJ2-7, with D tentatively TRBD2 (5 bases). The CDR3 totals 18 residues. From germline, CDR1 is PRHDT and CDR2 FYEKMQ (reference sequence). With 5 bases removed from V and 4 bases from J, the gap between germline ends came to 27 bases. CDR3 DNA: TGTGCCAGCAGCCCCCTGGGTAGCGCTCCATCTCTGACGTACGAGCAGTACTTC. Translation gives CASSPLGSAPSLTYEQYF.

The gene calls are TRBV28 and TRBJ2-3, with 8 bases aligning to TRBD2. The CDR3 runs to 15 residues. Germline trimming cut 3 bases from V and 3 bases from J; bases unmatched to any gene: 5. Germline-derived CDR1 and CDR2 are MDHEN and SYDVKM. This CDR3 is CASSFVAGSTDTQYF. The CDR3 nucleotides are TGTGCCAGCAGTTTCGTAGCGGGAAGTACAGATACGCAGTATTTT.

This rearrangement joins TRBV21-1 to TRBJ2-2; TRBD1 reflects the table's D call only, with no check against the DNA. TRBV21-1 is a listed pseudogene. The CDR3 sequence is 18 residues long. CDR3 amino acids: CASSKCGQGLTEAGELFF. The CDR3 DNA reads as TGTGCCAGCAGCAAATGCGGACAGGGACTAACCGAGGCCGGGGAGCTGTTTTTT.

J is TRBJ2-6 and V is TRBV6-5; D call uncertain. CDR3 length: 14 residues. CDR1 and CDR2 from the germline V gene are MNHEY and SVGAGI. The germline V and J ends were trimmed by 3 bases and 4 bases, with 7 bases remaining between them. Here the CDR3 DNA reads TGTGCCAGCAGTTATTTGGCCGGGGCCAACGTCCTGACTTTC. Translated, it gives CASSYLAGANVLTF.

The rearrangement uses TRBV7-3 and TRBJ1-2; no clear D gene. The V end lost 2 bases, the J end lost 8 bases, and 6 bases lay between the germline ends. From germline, CDR1 is SGHTA and CDR2 FQGTGA. The CDR3 loop spans 11 amino acids. The CDR3, as DNA: TGTGCCAGCAGCTTAGGCAACGGCTACACCTTC. Protein product: CASSLGNGYTF.

The CDR3 DNA is TGTGCCAGCAGCCCAGCGGACACCTACGAGCAGTACTTC. Protein sequence: CASSPADTYEQYF. This rearrangement joins TRBV7-2 to TRBJ2-7; the D gene could be TRBD1 or TRBD2 (5 bases each). The germline gives CDR1 SGHTA, CDR2 FQGNSA. The CDR3 has 13 amino acids. The ends were cut back, 5 bases at V and 2 bases at J, with 10 bases in the middle.

The rearrangement links TRBV4-1 to TRBJ2-7; D remains unclear. The CDR3 totals 14 residues. Between the trimmed V and J ends, which lost 6 bases and 3 bases, there was a span of 15 bases. Germline V gene lookup returns CDR1 MGHRA and CDR2 YSYEKL. CDR3 region: CASRPDPGRYEQYF. The CDR3 nucleotides read TGCGCCAGCAGACCCGACCCTGGGCGCTACGAGCAGTACTTC.

The chain combines TRBV27 with TRBJ2-3; TRBD1 agrees at 8 bases. CDR1 MNHEY and CDR2 SMNVEV come from the germline V gene (reference sequence). The V gene end was trimmed by 4 bases and the J gene end by 6 bases; junction bases not matched to a gene: 6. The CDR3 is made up of 14 amino acids. This chain's CDR3 is CASSWTGMADTQYF. The CDR3 coding sequence is TGTGCCAGCAGTTGGACAGGGATGGCGGATACGCAGTATTTT.

V gene TRBV9 combines with J gene TRBJ1-6, with TRBD1 identical over 8 bases. Losses at the gene ends were 3 bases for V and 5 bases for J; bases not matched to a gene: 13. Germline-derived CDR1 and CDR2 are SGDLS and YYNGEE. The CDR3 consists of 18 residues. The CDR3 sequence is CASSEHLLPGQDNSPLHF. Written as DNA, the CDR3 is TGTGCCAGCAGCGAGCATCTCCTACCGGGACAGGATAATTCACCCCTCCACTTT.

By sample fraction, this clone is medium-sized. V usage is TRBV19 and J usage is TRBJ1-5; 10 nucleotides agree with TRBD1. V shed 10 bases and J 4 bases; nucleotides not matched to a gene: 7. CDR1 is LNHDA and CDR2 is SQIVND in the germline V gene (reference sequence). There are 14 residues in the CDR3. CDR3 coding DNA: TGTGCCATCGGGACAGGGGTGAGGAATCAGCCCCAGCATTTT. It translates to CAIGTGVRNQPQHF. Using reference TRBV19 and TRBJ1-5 for the parts outside the CDR3, the full variable domain is DGGITQSPKYLFRKEGQNVTLSCEQNLNHDAMYWYRQDPGQGLRLIYYSQIVNDFQKGDIAEGYSVSREKKESFPLTVTSAQKNPTAFYLCAIGTGVRNQPQHFGDGTRLSIL.

This sequence joins TRBV7-8 and TRBJ1-1; D call uncertain. Trimming left V 5 bases short and J 10 bases short, with 14 bases between. The length of the CDR3 is 12 residues. Germline CDR1 SGHVS, CDR2 FQNEAQ. CDR3 region: CASSVGGVVAFF. The CDR3 DNA reads TGTGCCAGCAGCGTGGGTGGCGTGGTAGCTTTCTTT.

This clone was detected many times. V and J are TRBV28 and TRBJ2-7, with 16 bases that match TRBD2. CDR3 length: 17 amino acids. V dropped 6 bases and J dropped 5; count of bases not matched to a gene: 10. Germline-derived CDR1 and CDR2 are MDHEN and SYDVKM. In nucleotides, the CDR3 is TGTGCCAGCAGGCCGGGACTAGCGGGAGGGCCCTCAAACGAGCAGTACTTC. Amino acids: CASRPGLAGGPSNEQYF.

The rearrangement uses TRBV5-4 and TRBJ2-2; TRBD2 matches at 7 bases. The junction had 5 bases not matched to a gene; V was cut back by 0 bases and J by 6 bases. Germline CDR1 is SGHNT and CDR2 is YYREEE (reference sequence). The CDR3 length is 15 residues. DNA of the CDR3: TGTGCCAGCAGCTTGGAGTTGGGGAGGGCCGGGGAGCTGTTTTTT. Its protein is CASSLELGRAGELFF.

The chain combines TRBV16 with TRBJ2-3; tentatively, D is TRBD1 or TRBD2 (5 bases each). CDR3 size: 16 residues. The V end was cut by 10 bases, the J end by 0 bases, with 20 bases between. The V gene's germline CDR1 is KGHSY and CDR2 FQNENV. CDR3 region: CATMGDRDLSTDTQYF. The CDR3 nucleotides are TGTGCCACAATGGGTGACCGGGACCTAAGCACAGATACGCAGTATTTT.

The chain joins TRBV6-1 to TRBJ2-7; perhaps TRBD2 as D (6 bases). The V end lost 4 bases, the J end lost 6 bases, and 13 bases lay between the germline ends. This CDR3 is 13 amino acids long. CDR1 is MNHNS, CDR2 SASEGT, per germline. The CDR3 bases are TGTGCCAGCAGTGGATTTCAGGGACTCGAGCAGTACTTC. Protein product: CASSGFQGLEQYF.

This clone was seen more than once but under ten times. This chain connects TRBV13 to TRBJ1-2; D is uncertain. Looked up from germline, CDR1 is PRHDT and CDR2 is FYEKMQ (reference sequence). The CDR3 contains 14 residues. V was clipped by 6 bases and J by 0 bases, with 11 bases between them. This chain's CDR3 is CASSVQNTNYGYTF. For the CDR3, the DNA is TGTGCCAGCAGTGTTCAGAATACTAACTATGGCTACACCTTC.

The chain joins TRBV5-8 to TRBJ2-3, with D perhaps matching TRBD2 (5 bases). The germline V gene encodes CDR1 SGHTS and CDR2 YDEGEE. V was clipped by 4 bases and J by 1 base, with 19 bases between them. CDR3 length equals 17 residues. The CDR3 nucleotides read TGTGCCAGCAGCCCTACTTTGAGGGAGTGGGGCACAGATACGCAGTATTTT. This encodes CASSPTLREWGTDTQYF. The full variable domain, with the rest looked up from reference TRBV5-8 and TRBJ2-3, is EAGVTQSPTHLIKTRGQQATLRCSPISGHTSVYWYQQALGLGLQFLLWYDEGEERNRGNFPPRFSGRQFPNYSSELNVNALELEDSALYLCASSPTLREWGTDTQYFGPGTRLTVL.

The chain uses TRBV27 and TRBJ1-5; no definite D call. V dropped 3 bases and J dropped 3 bases, with 9 bases sitting between them. This CDR3 is built from 14 residues. Germline V lookup: CDR1 MNHEY, CDR2 SMNVEV (reference sequence). In nucleotides, the CDR3 is TGTGCCAGCAGTTTTTCCGGGTCCAATCAGCCCCAGCATTTT. Its translation is CASSFSGSNQPQHF.

This clone was seen a few times. V and J are TRBV11-2 and TRBJ2-2; 7 nucleotides line up with TRBD1. CDR1 and CDR2 from the germline V gene are SGHAT and FQNNGV. The CDR3 totals 14 residues. J gave up 4 bases and V 2 bases, and 1 base lay outside the gene matches. CDR3 in amino acids: CASSLYRGTGELFF. The CDR3 nucleotides are TGTGCCAGCAGCTTATACAGGGGCACCGGGGAGCTGTTTTTT.

This chain uses TRBV18 with TRBJ2-6; 10 bases map to TRBD1. This CDR3 spans 17 amino acids. Germline CDR1 is KGHSH and CDR2 is LQKENI. The V and J ends lost 3 bases and 2 bases, in that order; junction bases with no gene match: 4. This CDR3 is CASSPGTGEAGANVLTF. The CDR3 coding sequence is TGTGCCAGCTCACCCGGGACAGGGGAAGCTGGGGCCAACGTCCTGACTTTC.

The CDR3 DNA is TGTGCCAGCAGTTTAAAGGTGAACACTGAAGCTTTCTTT. This translates into CASSLKVNTEAFF. This sequence joins TRBV27 and TRBJ1-1; no reliable D call. The CDR3 has 13 residues. Germline-derived CDR1 and CDR2 are MNHEY and SMNVEV (reference sequence). V was clipped by 2 bases and J by 0 bases, with 4 bases between them.

This clone was seen a single time. This chain links TRBV30 with TRBJ1-5, with 8 bases aligning to TRBD1. The CDR3 is made up of 13 amino acids. CDR1 and CDR2 from the germline V gene are GTSNPN and SVGIG (reference sequence). With 2 bases clipped from V and 7 bases from J, the junction kept 4 bases outside the gene matches. The CDR3 spells CAWSIDRGQPQHF. The CDR3 DNA sequence: TGTGCCTGGAGTATAGACAGGGGCCAGCCCCAGCATTTT.

The chain carries TRBV13 and TRBJ2-3, with D possibly TRBD1 on 6 matching bases. This CDR3 spans 15 amino acids. V gave up 5 bases and J gave up 0 bases, with 12 bases separating them. Germline V CDR1 and CDR2: PRHDT, FYEKMQ (reference sequence). CDR3 sequence reads: CASSLRTESTDTQYF. The CDR3, as DNA: TGTGCCAGCAGCCTTAGGACAGAAAGCACAGATACGCAGTATTTT.

The J gene is TRBJ1-4, the V gene TRBV4-2, with 7 bases that match TRBD1. Germline values: CDR1 LGHNA, CDR2 YNFKEQ. With 1 base clipped from V and 4 bases from J, the junction kept 3 bases outside the gene matches. This CDR3 is built from 15 residues. CDR3 coding DNA: TGTGCCAGCAGCCAAGGAACAGGGGATAATGAAAAACTGTTTTTT. The encoded protein is CASSQGTGDNEKLFF.

The V call is TRBV23-1, the J call TRBJ1-1; D is uncertain. TRBV23-1 qualifies as an ORF whose function is uncertain. V lost 8 bases and J lost 3, with 10 bases in between. The CDR3 is made up of 12 amino acids. CDR3 in amino acids: CASSREDTEAFF. CDR3 in DNA: TGCGCCAGCTCCCGTGAGGACACTGAAGCTTTCTTT.

V is TRBV7-2 and J is TRBJ2-7; D is unclear. This CDR3 is 15 amino acids long. V was shortened by 2 bases and J by 0 bases, with 11 bases between the two germline ends. Germline loops: CDR1 SGHTA, CDR2 FQGNSA. The CDR3 DNA is TGTGCCAGCAGCTTAACAGTGGCAATCTCCTACGAGCAGTACTTC. This translates into CASSLTVAISYEQYF.